This T cell receptor (beta chain) was documented in a study of blood T cell repertoires in COVID-19. Across the study: Whether acute or convalescent, the COVID-19 samples came from the United States, Italy and Spain.

CDR1 is SGHTA and CDR2 is FQGNSA in the germline V gene. The length of the CDR3 is 13 residues. Trimming shortened V by 5 bases and J by 1 base, and 5 bases separated the two germline ends. As processed by the authors: Amplification of reference gene primers provided the estimated nucleated cell counts. Here immunoSEQ multiplex PCR was the method, and the copy in TCRdb shows in-frame clones only, minus some. From that table come the V and J calls and clone size; the DNA was used to work out D and trimming. The table lists under 35,000 clones, approximately 91% of them singletons. The specimen sequenced was peripheral blood. V gene TRBV7-2 combines with J gene TRBJ2-2, with D hard to call. This TCR derives from a human donor in a cohort sampled during active COVID-19. Here the CDR3 reads CASSPWNTGELFF. CDR3 sequence (DNA): TGTGCCAGCAGCCCCTGGAACACCGGGGAGCTGTTTTTT.